These 9 T cell receptor beta chains share one sample of origin, sequenced in a study of blood T cell dynamics during melanoma immunotherapy. Generated by immunoSEQ multiplex PCR, the TCRdb table keeps only in-frame clones and is missing some. Of about 3,600 clones detected, around 97% appear once; the ten largest clones hold approximately 1.5%. The sample's time point: pre-treatment baseline. The sample in question was effector memory CD8+ T cells from blood, obtained from a patient treated with checkpoint blockade. These receptors were taken from a human donor with melanoma.

The chain uses TRBV6-6 and TRBJ2-7, with TRBD2 as a possible D gene (6 bases). There are 13 residues in the CDR3. Germline V gene data show CDR1 as MNHNY and CDR2 as SVGAGI (reference sequence). V was trimmed by 0 bases and J by 5 bases, leaving 8 bases between them. Written as DNA, the CDR3 is TGTGCCAGCAGTTACTCGGGGGGAAACGAGCAGTACTTC. Translation gives CASSYSGGNEQYF.

The V gene is TRBV6-1, the J gene TRBJ2-7; 8 bases are shared with TRBD1. The V gene end was trimmed by 8 bases and the J gene end by 2 bases; junction bases not matched to a gene: 8. The CDR3 covers 14 residues. Germline assignment: CDR1 MNHNS and CDR2 SASEGT. The CDR3 loop reads CASSRTGSTYEQYF. In nucleotides, the CDR3 is TGTGCCAGCTCCCGGACAGGGTCGACCTACGAGCAGTACTTC.

The chain combines TRBV27 with TRBJ1-4; 7 nucleotides line up with TRBD1. The germline CDR1 and CDR2 sequences are MNHEY and SMNVEV (reference sequence). V dropped 2 bases and J dropped 6; count of bases not matched to a gene: 3. The CDR3 extends over 14 amino acids. The CDR3: CASSLLGQDEKLFF. CDR3 nucleotide sequence: TGTGCCAGCAGTTTACTTGGACAGGATGAAAAACTGTTTTTT.

The chain combines TRBV6-9 with TRBJ2-7, with D tentatively TRBD1 (6 bases). Germline V CDR1 and CDR2: MNHGY, SVAAGI. Trimming took 6 bases from V and 2 from J, leaving 11 bases between them. This CDR3 is 13 amino acids long. CDR3 DNA sequence: TGTGCCAGCAGCCGGGACACCCCCTACGAGCAGTACTTC. Translating it yields CASSRDTPYEQYF.

This chain uses TRBV28 with TRBJ2-7; 16 bases fit TRBD2. The CDR3 is made up of 17 amino acids. From germline, CDR1 is MDHEN and CDR2 SYDVKM. J was trimmed by 2 bases and V by 8 bases; bases with no gene match: 9. The CDR3 here is CASLGLAGGSGPYEQYF. The CDR3 DNA is TGTGCCAGCTTGGGACTAGCGGGAGGGTCCGGTCCCTACGAGCAGTACTTC.

V gene TRBV7-6 combines with J gene TRBJ2-1, with 9 bases fitting TRBD2. CDR3 length: 19 residues. V lost 2 bases, J lost 3 bases, and 14 bases stayed unmatched. Germline CDR1 SGHVS, CDR2 FNYEAQ. The CDR3 protein is CASSLPPRSGRVFYNEQFF. The DNA for the CDR3 is TGTGCCAGCAGCTTACCCCCACGTAGCGGGAGAGTATTCTACAATGAGCAGTTCTTC.

J is TRBJ2-7 and V is TRBV2, with TRBD1 matching 8 bases. The J segment lost 3 bases and the V segment lost 6 bases, leaving 10 bases of the junction unmatched. This CDR3 contains 15 residues. The germline V gene has CDR1 SNHLY and CDR2 FYNNEI. CDR3 nucleotides: TGTGCCAGCAGACAACTTCCGGGACAGGACTACGAGCAGTACTTC. It yields the protein CASRQLPGQDYEQYF.

For this clone: Relative to the germline gene, one junction end is altered; a read error may explain this. J is TRBJ2-7 and V is TRBV7-7; TRBD2 agrees at 10 bases. The CDR3 extends over 15 amino acids. Germline values: CDR1 SSHAT, CDR2 FNYEAQ (reference sequence). The CDR3 coding sequence is TGTGCTAGCAGCAACCTACTAGCGGGGCTATACGAGCAGTACTTC. It codes for CASSNLLAGLYEQYF.

The rearrangement joins TRBV5-5 to TRBJ1-3; 8 positions agree with TRBD1. CDR3 length: 16 amino acids. The V segment lost 2 bases and the J segment 4 bases; nucleotides outside the gene matches: 8. The germline V gene encodes CDR1 SGHKS and CDR2 YYEKEE (reference sequence). CDR3 nucleotide sequence: TGTGCCAGCAGCTTAAGGGCAGGGGGCTCCGGAAACACCATATATTTT. This sequence encodes CASSLRAGGSGNTIYF. Complete variable domain (other parts from reference TRBV5-5 and TRBJ1-3): DAGVTQSPTHLIKTRGQQVTLRCSPISGHKSVSWYQQVLGQGPQFIFQYYEKEERGRGNFPDRFSARQFPNYSSELNVNALLLGDSALYLCASSLRAGGSGNTIYFGEGSWLTVV.